These 14 T cell receptor beta chains were sequenced from one sample in a study of T-cell reconstitution after alpha-beta-depleted transplantation in children. During its preparation, the TCRbeta library received unique molecular identifiers. TCRdb called the PCR reads again in MiXCR, with one record for every CDR3 protein. The sample has 45,000 to 50,000 distinct CDR3 sequences, roughly 50% seen once; the top ten hold more than 30%. Sequenced here: peripheral blood, sampled before TCRalphabeta/CD19-depleted stem cell transplant. These receptor sequences come from a boy in the first two years of life with SCID, due to receive a stem cell transplant.

The chain uses TRBV11-2 and TRBJ2-6, with TRBD2 matching over 9 bases. V lost 4 bases, J lost 0 bases, and 10 bases stayed unmatched. Germline CDR1 SGHAT, CDR2 FQNNGV. The CDR3 runs 19 residues. CDR3 loop: CASSWKAGGSPSGANVLTF. The CDR3 nucleotides read TGTGCCAGCAGCTGGAAGGCGGGGGGGTCCCCCTCTGGGGCCAACGTCCTGACTTTC. The full variable domain, with the rest looked up from reference TRBV11-2 and TRBJ2-6, is EAGVAQSPRYKIIEKRQSVAFWCNPISGHATLYWYQQILGQGPKLLIQFQNNGVVDDSQLPKDRFSAERLKGVDSTLKIQPAKLEDSAVYLCASSWKAGGSPSGANVLTFGAGSRLTVL.

This clonotype was counted ten times or more. V usage is TRBV27 and J usage is TRBJ2-7; D could derive from TRBD1 or TRBD2 (5 bases each). The germline CDR1 and CDR2 sequences are MNHEY and SMNVEV (reference sequence). The ends were cut back, 4 bases at V and 5 bases at J, with 18 bases in the middle. CDR3 length equals 15 residues. The CDR3 is CASSSGSSAPDEQYF. For the CDR3, the DNA is TGTGCCAGCAGTTCAGGGAGCTCCGCCCCCGACGAGCAGTACTTC.

V is TRBV7-3 and J is TRBJ2-1; tentatively, D is TRBD2 (5 bases). This CDR3 region has 15 residues. With 3 bases removed from V and 2 bases from J, the gap between germline ends came to 11 bases. The V gene's germline CDR1 is SGHTA and CDR2 FQGTGA. The CDR3 DNA is TGTGCCAGCAGCTTTACGGCTAGCCCCTACAATGAGCAGTTCTTC. This encodes CASSFTASPYNEQFF.

This chain uses TRBV5-1 with TRBJ2-1; D possibly corresponds to TRBD2 (6 bases). Trimming stripped 4 bases from V and 3 bases from J, with 17 bases between. Germline V gene data show CDR1 as SGHRS and CDR2 as YFSETQ. The CDR3 has 16 amino acids. The CDR3, as DNA: TGCGCCAGCAGCACTAGCTCCACTCGGGGCTACAATGAGCAGTTCTTC. Its translation is CASSTSSTRGYNEQFF.

This clonotype showed up just a few times. This sequence joins TRBV7-2 and TRBJ1-1; D not certain. Germline CDR1 and CDR2: SGHTA and FQGNSA. The V gene lost 4 bases and the J gene lost 5 bases, with 20 bases spanning the gap. The CDR3 is 16 amino acids. CDR3 amino acids: CASSSDPYQPPTEAFF. CDR3 nucleotide sequence: TGTGCCAGCAGCTCAGATCCTTATCAGCCACCGACTGAAGCTTTCTTT.

This clonotype has at least ten counts. The CDR3 region is CASSTGVAYNSPLHF. In DNA, the CDR3 is TGTGCCAGCAGCACTGGGGTGGCCTATAATTCACCCCTCCACTTT. This chain links TRBV6-1 with TRBJ1-6; D is unclear. This CDR3 is built from 15 residues. Per the germline V gene, CDR1 is MNHNS and CDR2 is SASEGT. Trimming took off 6 bases at V and 2 bases at J, with 11 bases between the two ends.

This clonotype was found many times. V gene TRBV11-2 combines with J gene TRBJ1-2; no reliable D call. The CDR3 sequence is 13 residues long. Trimming stripped 0 bases from V and 4 bases from J, with 6 bases between. Germline CDR1 SGHAT, CDR2 FQNNGV. CDR3 amino acids: CASSLDFAYGYTF. The CDR3 region has the DNA TGTGCCAGCAGCTTAGATTTCGCCTATGGCTACACCTTC.

V and J are TRBV27 and TRBJ2-2, with D uncertain. This CDR3 region has 13 residues. The germline CDR1 and CDR2 sequences are MNHEY and SMNVEV (reference sequence). V was pared by 2 bases and J by 4 bases, with 5 bases between. Here the CDR3 reads CASSLEATGELFF. DNA of the CDR3: TGTGCCAGCAGTTTAGAGGCCACCGGGGAGCTGTTTTTT.

This clonotype occurred a few times. V usage is TRBV20-1 and J usage is TRBJ2-7, with D tentatively TRBD1 or TRBD2 (5 bases each). Germline V gene data show CDR1 as DFQATT and CDR2 as SNEGSKA (reference sequence). This CDR3 contains 13 residues. Trimming pared 3 bases from V and 6 bases from J, leaving 15 bases between. The CDR3 bases are TGCAGTGCTAGGTGGGGGACCCATGGCGAGCAGTACTTC. Its protein is CSARWGTHGEQYF.

By proportion, this clonotype is medium-sized. The rearrangement links TRBV7-2 to TRBJ2-5, with TRBD2 matching over 7 bases. Germline assignment: CDR1 SGHTA and CDR2 FQGNSA. The CDR3 is made up of 15 amino acids. V was pared by 5 bases and J by 1 base, with 7 bases of the junction left unmatched. CDR3 loop: CASSTYTSAQETQYF. CDR3 nucleotide sequence: TGTGCCAGCAGCACCTACACTAGCGCCCAAGAGACCCAGTACTTC.

J is TRBJ2-7 and V is TRBV11-1; 11 bases fit TRBD1. The J segment lost 4 bases and the V segment lost 5 bases, leaving 7 bases of the junction unmatched. CDR1 is SGHAT, CDR2 FQDESV, per germline (reference sequence). The CDR3 covers 15 residues. The CDR3 DNA is TGTGCCAGCAGCCTTGGACAGGGGGCTTGGTACGAGCAGTACTTC. Protein sequence: CASSLGQGAWYEQYF.

This clonotype was counted a single time. This sequence joins TRBV6-1 and TRBJ2-7, with D perhaps matching TRBD2 (7 bases). Per germline, CDR1 MNHNS and CDR2 SASEGT. The CDR3 loop spans 13 amino acids. The V end was cut by 6 bases, the J end by 3 bases, with 12 bases between. CDR3 sequence: CASRRGGYYEQYF. The CDR3 DNA reads TGTGCCAGCAGGAGGGGGGGGTACTACGAGCAGTACTTC.

The rearrangement links TRBV20-1 to TRBJ2-6; D not certain. V was pared by 1 base and J by 0 bases, with 7 bases between. This CDR3 has 15 residues. Germline lookup yields CDR1 DFQATT and CDR2 SNEGSKA (reference sequence). CDR3 loop: CSARAGSSGANVLTF. The CDR3 DNA is TGCAGTGCTAGAGCGGGCAGCTCTGGGGCCAACGTCCTGACTTTC.

This chain uses TRBV27 with TRBJ2-7; unclear D gene. The germline gives CDR1 MNHEY, CDR2 SMNVEV (reference sequence). V gave up 5 bases and J gave up 6 bases, with 14 bases separating them. The CDR3 has 13 residues. For the CDR3, the DNA is TGTGCCAGCAGTCCTAACTCAGGTGGCGAGCAGTACTTC. Its translation is CASSPNSGGEQYF.